This TCR beta chain emerged from a study of graft-versus-host responses after intestinal transplantation. Study-wide background: Recipients had multivisceral, liver-intestinal, or isolated intestinal transplants.

Note on this clone: Its target is unknown.

Sequencing was performed with immunoSEQ multiplex PCR; in TCRdb, only in-frame clones are kept and a portion is missing. The profile covers roughly 110,000 clones, with 90% to 95% appearing a single time and more than 0.9% taken by the ten largest. V gave up 3 bases and J gave up 0 bases, with 16 bases separating them. Per germline, CDR1 SGDLS and CDR2 YYNGEE. The CDR3 sequence is 16 residues long. Findings and limits, study-wide: With peak circulating GvH clone levels came an association with early post-transplant HvG declines. Analysis identified GvH clones in recipient marrow, with some appearing first in ileum or blood.

This sample comprised unstimulated CD8+ T cells sorted from spleen or lymph node cells, obtained before transplant. V is TRBV9 and J is TRBJ2-7; D possibly uses TRBD1 or TRBD2 (5 bases each). This receptor was identified in a human donor who was the organ donor for an intestinal transplant. CDR3 sequence reads: CASSDNPGTGSYEQYF. For the CDR3, the DNA is TGTGCCAGCAGCGACAACCCTGGGACGGGCTCCTACGAGCAGTACTTC.